The entry below gives a single TCR beta chain sequence along with its context. Germline V gene sequence: CDR1 KGHSH, CDR2 LQKENI. The CDR3 runs to 12 residues. The V end lost 3 bases, the J end lost 9 bases, and 12 bases lay between the germline ends. This specimen belongs to a study of Ad26.COV2.S vaccination and SARS-CoV-2 variants. In the study overall: Recipients of Ad26.COV2.S got it intramuscularly, once or twice 56 days apart.

TCRdb's table, derived via immunoSEQ multiplex PCR, lists solely in-frame clones and lacks some. The profile shows fewer than 500,000 clones, about 93% of them singletons. This sample's treatment: about 20 received Ad26.COV2.S at low or high dose, single or two shots; several received placebo; per-sample allocation not given. After the first vaccine or placebo injection, samples were drawn on day 63. The V and J genes are TRBV18 and TRBJ2-7; D is undetermined. This material consisted of peripheral blood, taken in a trial of Ad26.COV2.S vaccine versus placebo. The TCR comes from a person aged 18 to 65 who received the Ad26.COV2.S COVID-19 vaccine or a placebo. The CDR3 DNA reads as TGTGCCAGCTCACCCGCCGGACCCGGGCAGTACTTC. As protein: CASSPAGPGQYF.